This record covers a single T cell receptor beta chain. These data originate in a study of OX40 agonist ivuxolimab in advanced cancers. The wider study: The study treated patients with ivuxolimab, an agonistic anti-OX40 (CD134) antibody.

The protocol was immunoSEQ multiplex PCR, while the TCRdb copy is restricted to in-frame clones and leaves out a portion. The table records tens of thousands of clones, about 94% of them present only once. The germline CDR1 and CDR2 sequences are MNHNS and SASEGT. The ends were cut back, 6 bases at V and 3 bases at J, with 12 bases in the middle. This CDR3 is built from 13 residues. Sequenced here: CD4+ or CD8+ T cells sorted from blood, sampled in a trial of the OX40 agonist ivuxolimab. J is TRBJ2-7 and V is TRBV6-1; no clear D gene. The origin of this receptor is an adult with an advanced solid tumor such as melanoma, head and neck, liver or kidney cancer. The CDR3 DNA sequence: TGTGCCAGCAGCGATCGCCCGGACTACGAGCAGTACTTC. Translation gives CASSDRPDYEQYF.